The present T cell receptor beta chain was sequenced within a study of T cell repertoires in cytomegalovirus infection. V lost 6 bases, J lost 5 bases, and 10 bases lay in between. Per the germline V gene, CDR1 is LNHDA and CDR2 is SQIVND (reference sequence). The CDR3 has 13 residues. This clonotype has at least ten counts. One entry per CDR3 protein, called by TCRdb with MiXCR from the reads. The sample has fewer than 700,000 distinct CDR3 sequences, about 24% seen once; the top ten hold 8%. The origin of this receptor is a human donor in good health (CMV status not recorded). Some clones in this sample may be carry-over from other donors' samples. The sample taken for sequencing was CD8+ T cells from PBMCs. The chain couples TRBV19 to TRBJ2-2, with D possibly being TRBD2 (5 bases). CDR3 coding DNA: TGTGCCAGTAGAGAAATAGCGACCGGGGAGCTGTTTTTT. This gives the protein CASREIATGELFF.